This T cell receptor (beta chain) derives from a study of a mutant IDH1 vaccine in newly diagnosed glioma. Study at large: Patients got their first vaccination 4-6 weeks after radiotherapy alone, or with temozolomide cycles.

Germline CDR1 is MGHDK and CDR2 is SYGVNS. Trimming stripped 7 bases from V and 6 bases from J, with 14 bases between. The CDR3 runs 13 residues. Clones were read by immunoSEQ multiplex PCR, and TCRdb kept only the in-frame ones, dropping some. The repertoire includes around 94,000 clones, around 92% of them detected once, and around 0.77% sits in the top ten. Stated time point: week 47, end of study. Vaccination used 300 ug of mutant IDH1 20-mer peptide per dose, with topical imiquimod. General study findings and limits: Altogether, about 95% of patients exhibited vaccine-induced immune responses.

Notes on this clone: The target antigen is unknown.

J is TRBJ2-3 and V is TRBV25-1; the D is unclear. The sample consisted of PBMCs, taken from a glioma patient whose treatment included an IDH1 peptide vaccine. This clonotype originated in a woman between 50 and 59 years old with glioma. The DNA for the CDR3 is TGTGCCAGCACCCGATGGAAGGAGGATACGCAGTATTTT. It yields the protein CASTRWKEDTQYF.